This T cell receptor (beta chain) was obtained from a study of T-cell memory formation after mild COVID-19. Study at large: Clusters were largely donor specific. General study results and limits: The study detected some responding clones in pre-infection memory, suggesting cross-reactive memory joined.

Libraries for TCRalpha and TCRbeta carried sample barcodes and unique molecular identifiers via 5'RACE. A single record per CDR3 protein comes from TCRdb applying MiXCR to the 5' RACE reads. Among approximately 250,000 distinct CDR3 sequences, over 15% were seen once, and the ten largest hold less than 2.5%. This clonotype has only a few counts. Its antigen is undetermined. CDR1 is MNHEY, CDR2 SMNVEV, per germline (reference sequence). V shed 0 bases and J 3 bases; nucleotides not matched to a gene: 12. The CDR3 spans 18 residues. Sequences were obtained from PBMCs or a T cell subset sorted from them (not recorded which). The rearrangement uses TRBV27 and TRBJ2-7; 9 bases line up with TRBD1. The sequence was obtained from an adult woman who had mild COVID-19 (a few samples of this study predate the infection). Cell type and time point are not known. CDR3: CASSLSPRVGQGDYEQYF. The CDR3 DNA reads TGTGCCAGCAGTTTATCTCCACGCGTGGGACAGGGTGACTACGAGCAGTACTTC.